The sample holds many counts of the clone carrying this T cell receptor beta chain. The data are from a study of immune characterization of retroperitoneal liposarcoma. TCRdb processed the PCR reads anew with MiXCR; each CDR3 protein has one entry. The table has about 10,000 distinct CDR3 sequences, around a third seen once. There are 17 residues in the CDR3. The germline V gene encodes CDR1 SGHTA and CDR2 FQGNSA. V gene TRBV7-2 combines with J gene TRBJ2-1, with 12 bases aligning to TRBD2. The tail of the sequence fits TRBJ2-7 better, so the J call may be wrong. The clonotype originates from a male donor with retroperitoneal liposarcoma. Sequenced material: tumor tissue. The CDR3 coding sequence is TGTGCCAGCAGCTTATATCCTAGCGGGAGGGCCGCCAACGAGCAGTACTTC. Residues: CASSLYPSGRAANEQYF.